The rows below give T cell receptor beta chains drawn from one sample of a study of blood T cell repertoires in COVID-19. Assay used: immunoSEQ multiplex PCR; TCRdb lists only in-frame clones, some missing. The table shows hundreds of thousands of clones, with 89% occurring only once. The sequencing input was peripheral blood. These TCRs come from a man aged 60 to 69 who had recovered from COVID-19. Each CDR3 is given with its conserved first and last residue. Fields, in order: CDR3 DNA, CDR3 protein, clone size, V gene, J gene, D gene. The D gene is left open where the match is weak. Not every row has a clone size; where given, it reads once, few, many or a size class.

TGTGCCACCAGTGATAGTACTTGGAGTGGAGATACGCAGTATTTT	CATSDSTWSGDTQYF	.	TRBV24-1	TRBJ2-3	.
TGCGCCAGCAGCTTGGTAGCGGCTTACAATGAGCAGTTCTTC	CASSLVAAYNEQFF	.	TRBV5-1	TRBJ2-1	.
TGTGCCAGCAGCGCCGCCGGGGGGGCAATAGATACGCAGTATTTT	CASSAAGGAIDTQYF	.	TRBV7-8	TRBJ2-3	TRBD2
TGTGCCAGCAGCTTTGCTTTAGCGGGAGGAAGGACCTACGAGCAGTACTTC	CASSFALAGGRTYEQYF	.	TRBV11-2	TRBJ2-7	TRBD2
TGTGCCAGCAGCGTTAGGGGGTCGGGGTCTGGAAACACCATATATTTT	CASSVRGSGSGNTIYF	.	TRBV9	TRBJ1-3	.
TGCGCCAGCAGCCAATCCGGGGTAGCGGGGCGCCCTTGGACCCAGTACTTC	CASSQSGVAGRPWTQYF	.	TRBV4-1	TRBJ2-5	TRBD2
TGTGCCAGCAGCTTGGGCTCTGAAGAGACCCAGTACTTC	CASSLGSEETQYF	once	TRBV7-2	TRBJ2-5	.
TGTGCTAGTGGTTTGGAGCCCCGGAGGCAGTACTTC	CASGLEPRRQYF	.	TRBV12-5	TRBJ2-7	.
TGCGCCAGCAGCTTGGTTACAGGACCCTCCTACGAGCAGTACTTC	CASSLVTGPSYEQYF	.	TRBV5-1	TRBJ2-7	.
TGTGCCATCAGTGAGTCACGTACAGGGGGCGAAAACACCGGGGAGCTGTTTTTT	CAISESRTGGENTGELFF	.	TRBV10-3	TRBJ2-2	TRBD1
TGTGCCAGCAGCTTAGGGACTAGCGGGAGTCTGTTTCCTGGCGAGCAGTACTTC	CASSLGTSGSLFPGEQYF	.	TRBV7-6	TRBJ2-7	TRBD2